This T cell receptor beta chain derives from a study of blood T cell repertoires in COVID-19. On the study more broadly: The United States, Italy and Spain were the sources of the acute and convalescent COVID-19 samples.

Germline V gene lookup returns CDR1 MNHNY and CDR2 SVGAGI (reference sequence). The CDR3 spans 14 residues. Trimming took off 6 bases at V and 0 bases at J, with 12 bases between the two ends. This clone was observed a single time. Per the original methods: Estimates of nucleated cell counts were drawn from the amplification of reference gene primers. Assay used: immunoSEQ multiplex PCR; TCRdb lists only in-frame clones, some missing. V, J and clone size were drawn from that table, and D and trimming were deduced from the DNA. The sample shows 250,000 to 300,000 clones, roughly 86% of them seen only once.

The sequencing sample was made of peripheral blood. The receptor was isolated from a man younger than 35 with active or convalescent COVID-19. V is TRBV6-6 and J is TRBJ2-7; D gene uncertain. The CDR3 sequence is CASSDSAGSYEQYF. Here the CDR3 DNA reads TGTGCCAGCAGCGATTCGGCAGGCTCCTACGAGCAGTACTTC.